This T cell receptor beta chain was sequenced for a study of cytomegalovirus exposure and HLA in healthy donors. This CDR3 spans 14 amino acids. Trimming left V 6 bases short and J 1 base short, with 12 bases between. CDR1 is MNHNY, CDR2 SVGAGI, per germline (reference sequence). The PCR ran on 60 Vbeta and 13 Jbeta primers. Here immunoSEQ multiplex PCR was the method, and the copy in TCRdb shows in-frame clones only, minus some. The sample has about 110,000 clones, 70% to 80% seen once; the top ten hold 3% to 3.5%. The source material was PBMCs. This chain uses TRBV6-6 with TRBJ1-1, with D possibly TRBD1 on 5 matching bases. The clonotype originates from a woman aged 40 to 50 in good health and CMV-seronegative. Here the CDR3 reads CASSHRGGNTEAFF. In DNA form, the CDR3 reads TGTGCCAGCAGCCACCGGGGGGGGAACACTGAAGCTTTCTTT.